This TCR beta chain was sequenced for a study of vaccination and CD4 T cells after COVID-19. Overall study: Overlapping peptides covering the spike proteins of SARS-CoV-2, HCoV-NL63, HCoV-OC43 and HCoV-229E were added to stimulate cells. Study findings and constraints: Rising from around 20 to 38, the median of SARS-CoV-2-reactive clonotypes did not change significantly.

An Oncomine TCR Beta short-read assay was used to sequence the DNA from cultured CD4+ T cells. TCRdb passed the PCR reads through MiXCR, listing each CDR3 protein once. The profile covers more than 9,500 distinct CDR3 sequences, with around 75% appearing a single time and 11% taken by the ten largest. Germline CDR1 and CDR2: SGHTA and FQGNSA. The CDR3 is made up of 15 amino acids. V shed 11 bases, J shed 5 bases, and the junction held 5 bases outside the gene matches. Treatment noted: roughly 10-day PBMC culture with coronavirus spike peptide pools or control peptides (ViraFEST assay). Patients returned positive PCR results between March and December 2020, earlier than US Alpha, Beta and Delta variants. As to this clonotype: Its target is unknown.

This TCR was recovered from a human donor who had recovered from COVID-19. The chain couples TRBV7-2 to TRBJ2-2; 16 bases agree with TRBD2. Sequences were obtained from CD4+ T cells from blood, cultured in vitro. The CDR3 sequence is CAGGTSGRGTGELFF. CDR3 bases: TGTGCCGGGGGGACTAGCGGGAGGGGGACCGGGGAGCTGTTTTTT.